This T cell receptor (beta chain) was identified in a study of T cells in Graves' hyperthyroidism and ophthalmopathy. About the study: Staff took peripheral blood when the initial diagnosis was made, before any treatment began.

Researchers barred patients who had uncontrolled infection, other autoimmune disease, pregnancy or lactation. CDR1 is LNHDA, CDR2 SQIVND, per germline (reference sequence). The CDR3 consists of 14 residues. V was cut by 2 bases and J by 3 bases, with 11 bases left in between. To note about this clonotype: What it recognizes is unknown.

General observations from the study: Among clonotypes expanded in thyroid above 0.001, most were also found in blood.

The TCR beta CDR3 regions underwent amplification using RNA transcripts as the source. TCR CDR3 underwent first-round RT-PCR with the HTBI primer set. One entry per CDR3 protein, called by TCRdb with MiXCR from the multiplex PCR reads. Counted here are about 300,000 distinct CDR3 sequences, 15% to 20% occurring once; the ten biggest clones make up about two fifths. This sequence originates from a man aged 50-59 years with Graves' ophthalmopathy. Sequencing was performed on blood. The chain is built from TRBV19 and TRBJ2-7, with D uncertain. The CDR3 nucleotides read TGTGCCAGTAGTATAAGGCAGTCCGACTACGAGCAGTACTTC. Its protein product is CASSIRQSDYEQYF. The whole variable domain, filled in from reference TRBV19 and TRBJ2-7, reads DGGITQSPKYLFRKEGQNVTLSCEQNLNHDAMYWYRQDPGQGLRLIYYSQIVNDFQKGDIAEGYSVSREKKESFPLTVTSAQKNPTAFYLCASSIRQSDYEQYFGPGTRLTVT.